Reported below is one T cell receptor beta chain. This sample stems from a study of cytomegalovirus exposure and HLA in healthy donors. The V gene's germline CDR1 is GTSNPN and CDR2 SVGIG (reference sequence). The CDR3 is 14 amino acids. Deletions cut 1 base from V and 6 bases from J, with 15 bases between. In the PCR, 60 Vbeta and 13 Jbeta primers were used. Sequencing used immunoSEQ multiplex PCR; TCRdb keeps in-frame clones, though not all of them. This table holds around 100,000 clones. This receptor was obtained from a man aged 25-45 years in good health and CMV-seronegative. V usage is TRBV30 and J usage is TRBJ1-2; no clear D gene. The sequenced sample was PBMCs. The CDR3 loop is CAWSAPNAINGYTF. The CDR3 DNA sequence: TGTGCCTGGAGTGCACCCAATGCGATAAATGGCTACACCTTC.